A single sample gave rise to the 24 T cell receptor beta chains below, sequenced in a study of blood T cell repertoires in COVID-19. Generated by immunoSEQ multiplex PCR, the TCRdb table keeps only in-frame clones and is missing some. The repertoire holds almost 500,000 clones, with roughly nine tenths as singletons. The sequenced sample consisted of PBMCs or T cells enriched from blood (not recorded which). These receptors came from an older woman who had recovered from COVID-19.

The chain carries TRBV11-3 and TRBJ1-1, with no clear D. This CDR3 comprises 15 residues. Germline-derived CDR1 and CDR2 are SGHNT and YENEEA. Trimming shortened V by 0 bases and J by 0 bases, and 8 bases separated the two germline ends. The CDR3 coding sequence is TGTGCCAGCAGCTTAGATGAACAGATGAACACTGAAGCTTTCTTT. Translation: CASSLDEQMNTEAFF.

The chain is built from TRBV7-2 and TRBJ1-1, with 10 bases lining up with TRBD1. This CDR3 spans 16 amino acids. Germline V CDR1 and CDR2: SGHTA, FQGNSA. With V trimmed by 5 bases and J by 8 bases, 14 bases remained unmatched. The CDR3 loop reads CASSPRQGAVQSEAFF. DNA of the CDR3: TGTGCCAGCAGCCCGAGACAGGGGGCGGTGCAATCCGAAGCTTTCTTT.

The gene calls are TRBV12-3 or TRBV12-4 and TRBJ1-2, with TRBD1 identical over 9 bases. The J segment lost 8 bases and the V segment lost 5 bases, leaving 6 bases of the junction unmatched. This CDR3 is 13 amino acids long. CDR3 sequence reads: CASSVGQGSGYTF. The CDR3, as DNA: TGTGCCAGCAGTGTAGGACAGGGGAGCGGCTACACCTTC.

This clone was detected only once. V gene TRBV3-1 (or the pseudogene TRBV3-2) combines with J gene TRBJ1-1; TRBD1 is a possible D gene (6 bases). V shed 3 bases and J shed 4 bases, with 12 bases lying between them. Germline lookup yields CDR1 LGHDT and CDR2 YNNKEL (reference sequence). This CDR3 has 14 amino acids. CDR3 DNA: TGTGCCAGCAGCCAGGGGGGGGGCTTCACTGAAGCTTTCTTT. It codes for CASSQGGGFTEAFF.

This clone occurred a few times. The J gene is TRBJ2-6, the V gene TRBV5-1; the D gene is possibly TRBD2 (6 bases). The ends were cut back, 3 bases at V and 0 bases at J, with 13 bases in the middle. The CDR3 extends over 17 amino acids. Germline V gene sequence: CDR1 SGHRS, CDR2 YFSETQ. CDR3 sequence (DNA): TGCGCCAGCAGCTACCAGGGACTTAGCTCTGGGGCCAACGTCCTGACTTTC. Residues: CASSYQGLSSGANVLTF. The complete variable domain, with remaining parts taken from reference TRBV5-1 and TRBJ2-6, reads KAGVTQTPRYLIKTRGQQVTLSCSPISGHRSVSWYQQTPGQGLQFLFEYFSETQRNKGNFPGRFSGRQFSNSRSEMNVSTLELGDSALYLCASSYQGLSSGANVLTFGAGSRLTVL.

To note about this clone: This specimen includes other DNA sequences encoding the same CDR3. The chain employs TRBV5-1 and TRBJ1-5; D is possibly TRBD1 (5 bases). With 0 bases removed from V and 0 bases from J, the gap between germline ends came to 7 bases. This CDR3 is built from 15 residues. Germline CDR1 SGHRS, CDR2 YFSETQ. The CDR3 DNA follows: TGCGCCAGCAGCTTGGCGGGGGATAGCAATCAGCCCCAGCATTTT. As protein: CASSLAGDSNQPQHF. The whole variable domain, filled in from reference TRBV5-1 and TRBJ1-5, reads KAGVTQTPRYLIKTRGQQVTLSCSPISGHRSVSWYQQTPGQGLQFLFEYFSETQRNKGNFPGRFSGRQFSNSRSEMNVSTLELGDSALYLCASSLAGDSNQPQHFGDGTRLSIL.

CDR3 nucleotides: TGTGCCAGTAGTATGCGGCAGGGAGGTGGCTACACCTTC. It specifies CASSMRQGGGYTF. V is TRBV19 and J is TRBJ1-2, with a weak D call TRBD1 (5 bases). The CDR3 extends over 13 amino acids. V was pared by 3 bases and J by 7 bases, with 12 bases between. Germline V CDR1 and CDR2: LNHDA, SQIVND (reference sequence).

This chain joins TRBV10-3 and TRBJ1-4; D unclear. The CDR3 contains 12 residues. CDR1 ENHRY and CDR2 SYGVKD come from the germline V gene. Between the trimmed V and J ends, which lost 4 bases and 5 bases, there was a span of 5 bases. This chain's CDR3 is CAISVGNEKLFF. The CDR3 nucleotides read TGTGCCATCAGTGTCGGGAATGAAAAACTGTTTTTT.

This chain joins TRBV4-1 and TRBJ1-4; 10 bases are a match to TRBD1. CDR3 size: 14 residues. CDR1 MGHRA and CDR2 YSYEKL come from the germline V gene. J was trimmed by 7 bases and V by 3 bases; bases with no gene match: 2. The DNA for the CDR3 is TGCGCCAGCAGCCAGGACAGGGGGACTGAAAAACTGTTTTTT. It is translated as CASSQDRGTEKLFF.

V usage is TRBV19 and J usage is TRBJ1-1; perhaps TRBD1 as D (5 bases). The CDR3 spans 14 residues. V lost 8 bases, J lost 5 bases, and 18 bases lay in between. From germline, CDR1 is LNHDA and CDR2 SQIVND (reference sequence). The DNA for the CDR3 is TGTGCCAGTGGACTCGAGACGGGGGGGACTGAAGCTTTCTTT. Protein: CASGLETGGTEAFF.

The CDR3 DNA follows: TGTGCCAGCAGCCAATCCGGGGGGGACACTGAAGCTTTCTTT. It encodes CASSQSGGDTEAFF. The chain is built from TRBV16 and TRBJ1-1; tentative D call: TRBD1 (5 bases). Between the trimmed V and J ends, which lost 0 bases and 3 bases, there was a span of 8 bases. The CDR3 sequence is 14 residues long. Germline-derived CDR1 and CDR2 are KGHSY and FQNENV.

The CDR3 region is CASSLSMPGSGNTIYF. The CDR3 DNA reads as TGCGCCAGCAGCTTGAGTATGCCGGGCTCTGGAAACACCATATATTTT. The V and J genes are TRBV5-1 and TRBJ1-3; unclear D gene. The CDR3 runs to 16 residues. CDR1 is SGHRS and CDR2 is YFSETQ in the germline V gene. Trimming removed 1 base from V and 0 bases from J, with 11 bases in between.

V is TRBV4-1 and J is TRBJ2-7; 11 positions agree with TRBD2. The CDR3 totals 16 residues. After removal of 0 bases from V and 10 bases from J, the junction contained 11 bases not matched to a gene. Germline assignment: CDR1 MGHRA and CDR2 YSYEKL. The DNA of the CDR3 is TGCGCCAGCAGCCAAGAAACGAGTGGACTAGCGGGTATCCAGTACTTC. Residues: CASSQETSGLAGIQYF.

The CDR3 here is CASSPILSGGNTGELFF. CDR3 DNA: TGTGCCAGTAGCCCCATTCTAAGCGGGGGCAACACCGGGGAGCTGTTTTTT. The gene calls are TRBV19 and TRBJ2-2; 8 nucleotides match TRBD2. The germline V gene has CDR1 LNHDA and CDR2 SQIVND (reference sequence). With V trimmed by 6 bases and J by 2 bases, 11 bases remained unmatched. The CDR3 totals 17 residues.

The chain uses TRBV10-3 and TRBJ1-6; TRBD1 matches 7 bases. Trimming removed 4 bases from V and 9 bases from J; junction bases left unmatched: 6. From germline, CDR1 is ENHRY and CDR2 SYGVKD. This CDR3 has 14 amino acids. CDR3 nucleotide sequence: TGTGCCATCAGTGCGACAGGGCCCGGTTCACCCCTCCACTTT. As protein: CAISATGPGSPLHF.

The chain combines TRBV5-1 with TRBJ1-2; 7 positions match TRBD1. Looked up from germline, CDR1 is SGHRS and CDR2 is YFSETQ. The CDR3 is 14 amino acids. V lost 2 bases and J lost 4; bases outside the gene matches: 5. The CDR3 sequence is CASSFLDRSYGYTF. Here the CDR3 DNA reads TGCGCCAGCAGCTTCCTGGACAGGTCCTATGGCTACACCTTC.

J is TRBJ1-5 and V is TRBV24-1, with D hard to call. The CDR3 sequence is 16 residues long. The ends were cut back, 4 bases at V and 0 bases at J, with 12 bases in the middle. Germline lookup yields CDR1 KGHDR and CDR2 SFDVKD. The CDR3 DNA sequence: TGTGCCACCAGTGACTCCGGGTTCTCTAGCAATCAGCCCCAGCATTTT. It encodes CATSDSGFSSNQPQHF.

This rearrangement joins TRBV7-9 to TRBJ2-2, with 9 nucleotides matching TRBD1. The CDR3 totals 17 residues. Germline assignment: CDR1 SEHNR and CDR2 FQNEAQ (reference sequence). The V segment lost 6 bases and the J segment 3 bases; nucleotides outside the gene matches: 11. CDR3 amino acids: CASSRHRDRVHTGELFF. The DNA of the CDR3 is TGTGCCAGCAGTCGTCACCGGGACAGGGTGCACACCGGGGAGCTGTTTTTT.

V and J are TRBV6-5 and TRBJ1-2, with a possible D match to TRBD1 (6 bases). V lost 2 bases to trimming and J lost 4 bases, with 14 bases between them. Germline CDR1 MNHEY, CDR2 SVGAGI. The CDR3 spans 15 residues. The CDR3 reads CASSYTGGPVYGYTF. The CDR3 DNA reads TGTGCCAGCAGTTACACGGGGGGGCCGGTCTATGGCTACACCTTC.

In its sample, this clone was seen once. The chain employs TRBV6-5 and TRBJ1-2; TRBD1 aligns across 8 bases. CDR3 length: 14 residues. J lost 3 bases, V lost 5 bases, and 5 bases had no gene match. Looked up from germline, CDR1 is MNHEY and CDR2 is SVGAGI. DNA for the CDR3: TGTGCCAGCAGTAACGGACAGGGCTACTATGGCTACACCTTC. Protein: CASSNGQGYYGYTF.

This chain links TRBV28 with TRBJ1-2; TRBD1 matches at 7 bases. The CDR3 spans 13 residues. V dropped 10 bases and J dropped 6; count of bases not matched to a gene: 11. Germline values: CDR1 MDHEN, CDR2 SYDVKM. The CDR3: CATDPDRDNGYTF. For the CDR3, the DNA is TGTGCCACCGACCCCGACAGGGACAATGGCTACACCTTC.

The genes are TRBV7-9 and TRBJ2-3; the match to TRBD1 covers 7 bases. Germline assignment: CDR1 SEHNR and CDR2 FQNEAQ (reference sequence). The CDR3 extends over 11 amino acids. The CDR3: CAGTATDTQYF. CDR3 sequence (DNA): TGTGCGGGGACAGCCACAGATACGCAGTATTTT.

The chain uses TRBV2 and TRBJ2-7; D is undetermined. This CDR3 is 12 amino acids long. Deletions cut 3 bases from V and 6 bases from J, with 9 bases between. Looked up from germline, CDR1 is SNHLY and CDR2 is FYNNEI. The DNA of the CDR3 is TGTGCCAGCAGTGAGAACAGCCGCGAGCAGTACGTC. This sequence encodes CASSENSREQYV.

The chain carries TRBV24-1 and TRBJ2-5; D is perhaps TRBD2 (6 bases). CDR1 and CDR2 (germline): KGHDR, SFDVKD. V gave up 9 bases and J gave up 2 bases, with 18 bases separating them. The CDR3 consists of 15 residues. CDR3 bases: TGTGCCACCGGAGCCGCGGGGTTGGCGCAAGAGACCCAGTACTTC. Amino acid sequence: CATGAAGLAQETQYF.